Listed here are 10 T cell receptor beta chains from one sample, sequenced in a study of beta chain features in type 1 diabetes. General study results and limits: Type 1 diabetes patients showed a moderate but significant shortening of TCRB CDR3s in all four CD4+ subsets.

Reverse transcription of all isolated RNA meant that expressed TCRB transcripts were sequenced. Measured with immunoSEQ multiplex PCR; TCRdb has only the in-frame clones, and not every one. The sample records 300,000 to 400,000 clones, over 9% being singletons. Their antigens are not known. Sequenced material: central memory CD4+ T cells from blood. The receptors stem from a man in his thirties or forties with type 1 diabetes.

This clone was detected ten times or more. J is TRBJ1-2 and V is TRBV7-9; D is uncertain. Germline values: CDR1 SEHNR, CDR2 FQNEAQ (reference sequence). The germline V and J ends were trimmed by 5 bases and 6 bases, with 19 bases remaining between them. This CDR3 is 15 amino acids long. CDR3: CASSIDERWYDGYTF. For the CDR3, the DNA is TGTGCCAGCAGCATAGACGAGAGGTGGTATGATGGCTACACCTTC.

This clone turned up a few times. A read error may explain this, as a much larger clone is one base away. V is TRBV2 and J is TRBJ2-1; D unresolved. The germline V gene encodes CDR1 SNHLY and CDR2 FYNNEI. Between the trimmed V and J ends, which lost 6 bases and 5 bases, there was a span of 5 bases. The CDR3 spans 11 residues. CDR3 protein: CASSQNNEQFF. CDR3 DNA: TGTGCCAGCAGCCAAAACAATGAGCAGTTCTTC.

A remark on this clone: This may be a read error, as it is one base from a much larger clone. The chain employs TRBV6-5 and TRBJ2-7, with a weak D call TRBD1 (5 bases). This CDR3 has 12 residues. Per germline, CDR1 MNHEY and CDR2 SVGAGI. Trimming took 5 bases from V and 3 from J, leaving 8 bases between them. CDR3 DNA: TGTGCCAGCAGTGAACAGGACTACGAGCAGTACTTC. Protein: CASSEQDYEQYF.

The CDR3: CASRSGQGSTYEQYF. For the CDR3, the DNA is TGTGCCAGCAGATCGGGACAGGGAAGCACCTACGAGCAGTACTTC. The gene calls are TRBV28 and TRBJ2-7; 9 bases map to TRBD1. J gave up 2 bases and V 6 bases, and 8 bases lay outside the gene matches. CDR1 MDHEN and CDR2 SYDVKM come from the germline V gene. CDR3 size: 15 residues.

This clone has only a few counts. V is TRBV5-1 and J is TRBJ2-2; 9 nucleotides line up with TRBD2. The V gene end was trimmed by 7 bases and the J gene end by 4 bases; junction bases not matched to a gene: 8. CDR3 length: 15 residues. Germline V gene lookup returns CDR1 SGHRS and CDR2 YFSETQ. The CDR3 bases are TGCGCCAGCCGCTCCGGGACTAGCAGCACCGGGGAGCTGTTTTTT. It yields the protein CASRSGTSSTGELFF. Full variable domain (rest looked up from reference TRBV5-1 and TRBJ2-2): KAGVTQTPRYLIKTRGQQVTLSCSPISGHRSVSWYQQTPGQGLQFLFEYFSETQRNKGNFPGRFSGRQFSNSRSEMNVSTLELGDSALYLCASRSGTSSTGELFFGEGSRLTVL.

This clone was picked up a small number of times. V and J are TRBV5-1 and TRBJ2-1, with D possibly matching TRBD2 (5 bases). V lost 9 bases and J lost 0, with 13 bases in between. Germline CDR1 reads SGHRS; CDR2 reads YFSETQ. The CDR3 is made up of 14 amino acids. The CDR3 here is CATTGSSSYNEQFF. The CDR3 coding sequence is TGCGCCACTACGGGGTCAAGCTCCTACAATGAGCAGTTCTTC.

This clone has only a few counts. This sequence joins TRBV7-9 and TRBJ2-7, with TRBD1 identical over 9 bases. Looked up from germline, CDR1 is SEHNR and CDR2 is FQNEAQ (reference sequence). CDR3 length equals 16 residues. V shed 1 base and J 4 bases; nucleotides not matched to a gene: 8. The CDR3 is CASSLGDVTGGYEQYF. The CDR3 DNA reads as TGTGCCAGCAGCTTAGGGGACGTGACAGGGGGATACGAGCAGTACTTC.

Worth noting for this clone: One end of the junction fails to match germline, which may point to a read error. This chain links TRBV29-1 with TRBJ2-3; unclear D gene. Germline V gene sequence: CDR1 SQVTM, CDR2 ANQGSEA. The CDR3 loop spans 12 amino acids. The CDR3 here is CSEGSGTDTQYF. Here the CDR3 DNA reads TGCAGCGAGGGAAGTGGCACGGATACGCAGTATTTT.

This clone has only a few counts. The chain links TRBV7-9 to TRBJ1-1; 9 nucleotides agree with TRBD1. Germline CDR1 SEHNR, CDR2 FQNEAQ (reference sequence). The CDR3 length is 16 residues. Trimming removed 4 bases from V and 1 base from J; junction bases left unmatched: 7. CDR3 in amino acids: CASSSRWTGENTEAFF. In nucleotides, the CDR3 is TGTGCCAGCAGCTCAAGGTGGACAGGGGAGAACACTGAAGCTTTCTTT.

On this clone: A far larger clone is only one base removed, so a read error is likely. The chain employs TRBV7-3 and TRBJ2-1, with a possible D match to TRBD2 (6 bases). CDR1 SGHTA and CDR2 FQGTGA come from the germline V gene. V dropped 5 bases and J dropped 5 bases, with 16 bases sitting between them. The CDR3 contains 15 residues. CDR3 residues: CASSTLMSGDNEQFF. DNA for the CDR3: TGTGCCAGCAGCACTCTCATGTCGGGGGACAATGAGCAGTTCTTC.